The 9 T cell receptor beta chains below come from one sample, sequenced in a study of read filtering for tumor transcriptome and immune sequencing. The library was built from about 370 ng RNA with molecular barcoded adaptors for alpha/delta and beta/gamma chains. Each CDR3 protein gets one entry after TCRdb re-called the reads with MiXCR. This sample has more than 55,000 distinct CDR3 sequences, with roughly 19% found just once. The material sequenced was a population of CD138-negative cells sorted from bone marrow. The receptors come from a donor at least 40 years old with multiple myeloma.

This clonotype appeared many times. In DNA form, the CDR3 reads TGTGCCAGCAGCTTGGGCCGGGGGACAGGCTCCTACGAGCAGTACTTC. It codes for CASSLGRGTGSYEQYF. This chain uses TRBV11-2 with TRBJ2-7; TRBD1 matches at 8 bases. Per germline, CDR1 SGHAT and CDR2 FQNNGV. The CDR3 extends over 16 amino acids. Trimming cost V 3 bases and J 0 bases; bases outside gene matches: 7.

This clonotype was recorded many times. The chain recombines TRBV5-1 with TRBJ2-4, with TRBD2 matching over 8 bases. The CDR3 length is 16 residues. V lost 4 bases and J lost 1; bases outside the gene matches: 7. The germline gives CDR1 SGHRS, CDR2 YFSETQ. The CDR3 is CASSTGLVAAKNIQYF. The CDR3 DNA reads as TGCGCCAGCAGCACGGGACTAGTGGCGGCCAAAAACATTCAGTACTTC.

This clonotype was seen more than once but under ten times. The J gene is TRBJ2-3, the V gene TRBV6-1; 10 positions agree with TRBD1. Germline CDR1 MNHNS, CDR2 SASEGT. J was trimmed by 5 bases and V by 7 bases; bases with no gene match: 3. CDR3 length equals 13 residues. For the CDR3, the DNA is TGTGCCAGCAATCGGGACAGGGGAGATACGCAGTATTTT. It translates to CASNRDRGDTQYF.

This clonotype was seen many times. The chain is built from TRBV5-1 and TRBJ2-1, with no clear D. This CDR3 is 14 amino acids long. Germline CDR1 is SGHRS and CDR2 is YFSETQ. V shed 3 bases and J shed 0 bases, with 7 bases lying between them. In nucleotides, the CDR3 is TGCGCCAGCAGCTCGAGGAGCTCCTACAATGAGCAGTTCTTC. Translated, it gives CASSSRSSYNEQFF.

V is TRBV7-2 and J is TRBJ2-7; 9 nucleotides agree with TRBD2. V was pared by 0 bases and J by 0 bases, with 0 bases of the junction left unmatched. The CDR3 is 15 amino acids. Per germline, CDR1 SGHTA and CDR2 FQGNSA. The CDR3 DNA reads TGTGCCAGCAGCTTAGCTAGCGGGAGCTCCTACGAGCAGTACTTC. It yields the protein CASSLASGSSYEQYF.

This clonotype came up many times. This chain connects TRBV5-1 to TRBJ1-1; D not resolved. The CDR3 consists of 13 residues. V was cut by 5 bases and J by 4 bases, with 12 bases left in between. Germline V CDR1 and CDR2: SGHRS, YFSETQ. The DNA for the CDR3 is TGCGCCAGCAGGGACGGTCCGGTCACTGAAGCTTTCTTT. This gives the protein CASRDGPVTEAFF. Full variable domain (outside the CDR3, taken from reference TRBV5-1 and TRBJ1-1): KAGVTQTPRYLIKTRGQQVTLSCSPISGHRSVSWYQQTPGQGLQFLFEYFSETQRNKGNFPGRFSGRQFSNSRSEMNVSTLELGDSALYLCASRDGPVTEAFFGQGTRLTVV.

This clonotype was counted ten times or more. This chain's CDR3 is CATSGGGTDTQYF. DNA of the CDR3: TGTGCCACGTCGGGGGGCGGGACAGATACGCAGTATTTT. The V gene is TRBV10-3, the J gene TRBJ2-3; D might be TRBD2 (7 bases). CDR3 size: 13 residues. V lost 10 bases and J 3 bases, leaving 14 bases between the germline ends. Germline V gene lookup returns CDR1 ENHRY and CDR2 SYGVKD.

The table lists this clonotype with many counts. The DNA of the CDR3 is TGTGCCAGCAGCCTCGGGGACAGGGAACAAGAGACCCAGTACTTC. It codes for CASSLGDREQETQYF. The chain links TRBV7-2 to TRBJ2-5, with TRBD1 matching 9 bases. There are 15 residues in the CDR3. Germline V gene lookup returns CDR1 SGHTA and CDR2 FQGNSA. V lost 5 bases and J lost 2; bases outside the gene matches: 6.

This clonotype was detected ten times or more. The J gene is TRBJ2-2, the V gene TRBV5-1; 7 bases line up with TRBD1. V lost 4 bases, J lost 5 bases, and 8 bases stayed unmatched. This CDR3 contains 15 residues. Germline CDR1 reads SGHRS; CDR2 reads YFSETQ. CDR3 sequence: CASSPRGQDTGELFF. CDR3 nucleotides: TGCGCCAGCAGCCCCCGTGGACAGGATACCGGGGAGCTGTTTTTT.